This passage covers 5 T cell receptor beta chains from one sample sequenced in a study of T cell changes during pregnancy in multiple sclerosis. Using immunoSEQ multiplex PCR, the repertoire was profiled, and TCRdb retains in-frame clones only, with some absent. This table holds tens of thousands of clones, about 90% found once. The material was peripheral blood, obtained before pregnancy. Receptor source: a female donor with multiple sclerosis, enrolled in a pregnancy study.

The CDR3 nucleotides read TGCGCCAGCAGCCATCTGACTAGCGGAAACTACGAGCAGTACTTC. It translates to CASSHLTSGNYEQYF. V usage is TRBV4-1 and J usage is TRBJ2-7; TRBD2 agrees at 9 bases. CDR1 is MGHRA and CDR2 is YSYEKL in the germline V gene. The CDR3 length is 15 residues. Germline trimming cut 3 bases from V and 3 bases from J; bases unmatched to any gene: 6.

As DNA, the CDR3 is TGCGCCAGCAGCCAAACCCCCCAGAGGACTAGCGGGGACCAAGAGACCCAGTACTTC. Its protein product is CASSQTPQRTSGDQETQYF. This sequence joins TRBV4-3 and TRBJ2-5, with TRBD2 matching 12 bases. CDR1 is LGHNA and CDR2 is YSLEER in the germline V gene. J gave up 0 bases and V 2 bases, and 10 bases lay outside the gene matches. The CDR3 totals 19 residues.

The chain combines TRBV6-5 with TRBJ2-7; the match to TRBD2 covers 7 bases. This CDR3 spans 14 amino acids. Trimming at V came to 8 bases and at J to 3 bases, leaving 10 bases not matched to a gene. Germline lookup yields CDR1 MNHEY and CDR2 SVGAGI. DNA for the CDR3: TGTGCCAGCGGAAGGGGAGGGCCGGGCTACGAGCAGTACTTC. It codes for CASGRGGPGYEQYF.

This sequence joins TRBV28 and TRBJ2-5, with 7 bases fitting TRBD2. The ends lost 4 bases at V and 1 base at J; junction bases unmatched: 6. The CDR3 extends over 15 amino acids. The V gene's germline CDR1 is MDHEN and CDR2 SYDVKM. CDR3 nucleotide sequence: TGTGCCAGCAGTTCCAGCGGGGCTATCCAAGAGACCCAGTACTTC. This gives the protein CASSSSGAIQETQYF.

This chain links TRBV30 with TRBJ1-4; TRBD1 matches 9 bases. This CDR3 is built from 14 residues. The junction had 6 bases not matched to a gene; V was cut back by 3 bases and J by 7 bases. Per germline, CDR1 GTSNPN and CDR2 SVGIG (reference sequence). Written as DNA, the CDR3 is TGTGCCTGGAGCGCTGACAGGGGGGGTGAAAAACTGTTTTTT. This encodes CAWSADRGGEKLFF. The whole variable domain, remainder taken from reference TRBV30 and TRBJ1-4, is SQTIHQWPATLVQPVGSPLSLECTVEGTSNPNLYWYRQAAGRGLQLLFYSVGIGQISSEVPQNLSASRPQDRQFILSSKKLLLSDSGFYLCAWSADRGGEKLFFGSGTQLSVL.